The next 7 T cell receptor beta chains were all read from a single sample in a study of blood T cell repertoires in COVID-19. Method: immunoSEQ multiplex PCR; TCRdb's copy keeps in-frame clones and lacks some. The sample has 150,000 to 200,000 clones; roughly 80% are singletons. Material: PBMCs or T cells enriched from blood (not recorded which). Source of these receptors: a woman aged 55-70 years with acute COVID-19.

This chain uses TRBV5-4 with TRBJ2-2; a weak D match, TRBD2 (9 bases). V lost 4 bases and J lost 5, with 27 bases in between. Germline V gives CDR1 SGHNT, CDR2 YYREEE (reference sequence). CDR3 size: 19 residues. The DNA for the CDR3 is TGTGCCAGCAGCCTTACAGGGGGGGCTAGCGGGGCGTTTACCGGGGAGCTGTTTTTT. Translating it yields CASSLTGGASGAFTGELFF.

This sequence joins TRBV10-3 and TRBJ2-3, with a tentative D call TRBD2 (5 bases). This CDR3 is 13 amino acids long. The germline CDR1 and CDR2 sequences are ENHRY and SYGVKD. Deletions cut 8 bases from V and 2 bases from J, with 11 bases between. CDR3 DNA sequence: TGTGCCATCGGAGGCGGCATCACAGATACGCAGTATTTT. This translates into CAIGGGITDTQYF.

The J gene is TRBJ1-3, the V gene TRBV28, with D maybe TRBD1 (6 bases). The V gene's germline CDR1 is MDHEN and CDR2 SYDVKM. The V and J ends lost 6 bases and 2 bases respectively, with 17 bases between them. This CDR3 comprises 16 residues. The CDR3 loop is CASSLGGAATGNTIYF. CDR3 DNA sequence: TGTGCCAGCAGCCTCGGGGGGGCGGCTACTGGAAACACCATATATTTT.

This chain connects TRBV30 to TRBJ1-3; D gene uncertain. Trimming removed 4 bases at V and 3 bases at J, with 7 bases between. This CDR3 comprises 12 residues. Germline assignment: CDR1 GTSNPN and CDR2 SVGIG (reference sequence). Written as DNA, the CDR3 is TGTGCCTGGACGGAGGGTGGAAACACCATATATTTT. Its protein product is CAWTEGGNTIYF.

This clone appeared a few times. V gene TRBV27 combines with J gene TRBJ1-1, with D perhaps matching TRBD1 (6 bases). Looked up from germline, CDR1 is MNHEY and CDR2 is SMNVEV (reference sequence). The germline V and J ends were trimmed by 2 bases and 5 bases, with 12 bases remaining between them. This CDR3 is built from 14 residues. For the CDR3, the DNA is TGTGCCAGCAGTTTAGGTTCTACAGGGACTGAAGCTTTCTTT. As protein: CASSLGSTGTEAFF.

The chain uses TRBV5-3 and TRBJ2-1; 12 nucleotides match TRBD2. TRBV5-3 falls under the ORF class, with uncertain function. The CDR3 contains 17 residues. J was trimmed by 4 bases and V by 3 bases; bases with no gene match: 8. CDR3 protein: CARSSVLAGGWYNEQFF. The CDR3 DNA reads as TGTGCCAGAAGCTCAGTACTAGCGGGAGGATGGTACAATGAGCAGTTCTTC.

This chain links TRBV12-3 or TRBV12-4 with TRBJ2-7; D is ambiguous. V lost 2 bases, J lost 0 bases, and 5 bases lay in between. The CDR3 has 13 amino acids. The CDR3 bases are TGTGCCAGCAGTTTACTCTCCTCCTACGAGCAGTACTTC. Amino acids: CASSLLSSYEQYF.